This T cell receptor beta chain came from a study of early T cells in non-severe SARS-CoV-2 infection. Study overall: The input, bulk RNA from unsorted whole blood, was sequenced, and chains were unpaired.

This clonotype was seen ten or more times. As yet, its antigen is unknown. Overall study results and limits: Sequences matched to VDJdb favored anti-spike CD8 responses, while private and CD4 specificities were missed.

Germline values: CDR1 SGHRS, CDR2 YFSETQ. With 1 base removed from V and 1 base from J, the gap between germline ends came to 9 bases. The CDR3 has 15 amino acids. Unique molecular identifiers (one per individual cDNA molecule) were attached. Each CDR3 protein is one row after TCRdb ran MiXCR on the 5' RACE reads. The table lists tens of thousands of distinct CDR3 sequences, over 9% of them singletons, with approximately 16% in the top ten. The specimen sequenced was whole blood. This clonotype was sampled from an adult who was a healthcare worker with PCR-confirmed SARS-CoV-2 infection or an uninfected control (not recorded which). V is TRBV5-1 and J is TRBJ1-3; D gene ambiguous. The CDR3 is CASSLRPGSGNTIYF. Here the CDR3 DNA reads TGCGCCAGCAGCTTGCGCCCTGGGTCTGGAAACACCATATATTTT.